This entry is about one T cell receptor (beta chain). These data come from a study of blood T cell repertoires in COVID-19. The protocol was immunoSEQ multiplex PCR, while the TCRdb copy is restricted to in-frame clones and leaves out a portion. The table records around 340,000 clones, roughly 90% of them present only once. J gave up 2 bases and V 7 bases, and 4 bases lay outside the gene matches. The CDR3 runs to 13 residues. Per the germline V gene, CDR1 is SGHRS and CDR2 is YFSETQ. This receptor was obtained from a woman aged 25 to 39 who had been exposed to COVID-19. The material sequenced was PBMCs or T cells enriched from blood (not recorded which). The chain has TRBV5-1 and TRBJ1-2; 8 bases are shared with TRBD1. Written as DNA, the CDR3 is TGCGCCAGCGGACAGGGATTCAACTATGGCTACACCTTC. Translation gives CASGQGFNYGYTF. Full variable domain (rest looked up from reference TRBV5-1 and TRBJ1-2): KAGVTQTPRYLIKTRGQQVTLSCSPISGHRSVSWYQQTPGQGLQFLFEYFSETQRNKGNFPGRFSGRQFSNSRSEMNVSTLELGDSALYLCASGQGFNYGYTFGSGTRLTVV.